The T cell receptor (beta chain) under discussion was sequenced for a study of cytomegalovirus exposure and HLA in healthy donors. The study's findings and limits: It was 150 to 200 TCR beta chains that were listed as cytomegalovirus-associated. Reported findings show TCR beta sequences accurately forecast HLA-A and HLA-B alleles in most subjects. Across donors, presence/absence analyses took sequencing depth to be roughly uniform.

Donors consisted of healthy bone marrow donors. The PCR used 60 Vbeta and 13 Jbeta primers. Here immunoSEQ multiplex PCR was the method, and the copy in TCRdb shows in-frame clones only, minus some. Of 110,000 to 150,000 clones listed, approximately 79% are singletons. Details on this clone: Its antigen is as yet unknown.

Input material: PBMCs. The clonotype comes from a female donor in good health and CMV-seronegative.

CDR3 region: CASSEWGDYTF. The CDR3 DNA sequence: TGTGCCAGCAGTGAATGGGGGGACTACACCTTC. J is TRBJ1-2 and V is TRBV6-1; TRBD1 is a possible D gene (5 bases). This CDR3 has 11 amino acids. V was cut by 2 bases and J by 10 bases, with 8 bases left in between. Germline assignment: CDR1 MNHNS and CDR2 SASEGT.